The source of this TCR beta chain is a study of a mutant IDH1 vaccine in newly diagnosed glioma. Study context: In some groups vaccination began 4-6 weeks post-radiotherapy; others received it with temozolomide. The therapy given earlier, which was standard therapy, consisted of radiotherapy, temozolomide, or both, and most of the patients received both. Study observations and caveats: Shifts in the top peripheral T cell clonotypes seemed unrelated to pseudoprogression.

Documented time point: week 23, last vaccination. Every vaccine dose comprised 300 ug of mutant IDH1 20-mer peptide plus topical imiquimod. Each astrocytoma in the donors was new, WHO grade 3 or 4, IDH1-mutant and ATRX-lost. Here immunoSEQ multiplex PCR was the method, and the copy in TCRdb shows in-frame clones only, minus some. The table has tens of thousands of clones, over 75% seen once. The CDR3 consists of 16 residues. Trimming shortened V by 6 bases and J by 1 base, and 19 bases separated the two germline ends. Germline V lookup: CDR1 MNHNY, CDR2 SVGAGI (reference sequence). This clone was counted once. Its antigen remains unidentified.

The sample here was PBMCs, taken from a glioma patient whose treatment included an IDH1 peptide vaccine. The chain employs TRBV6-6 and TRBJ2-7, with D perhaps matching TRBD2 (5 bases). This receptor was identified in a man younger than 35 with glioma. CDR3 loop: CASSHSGGWRSYEQYF. CDR3 sequence (DNA): TGTGCCAGCAGCCACTCTGGCGGGTGGCGGTCCTACGAGCAGTACTTC.